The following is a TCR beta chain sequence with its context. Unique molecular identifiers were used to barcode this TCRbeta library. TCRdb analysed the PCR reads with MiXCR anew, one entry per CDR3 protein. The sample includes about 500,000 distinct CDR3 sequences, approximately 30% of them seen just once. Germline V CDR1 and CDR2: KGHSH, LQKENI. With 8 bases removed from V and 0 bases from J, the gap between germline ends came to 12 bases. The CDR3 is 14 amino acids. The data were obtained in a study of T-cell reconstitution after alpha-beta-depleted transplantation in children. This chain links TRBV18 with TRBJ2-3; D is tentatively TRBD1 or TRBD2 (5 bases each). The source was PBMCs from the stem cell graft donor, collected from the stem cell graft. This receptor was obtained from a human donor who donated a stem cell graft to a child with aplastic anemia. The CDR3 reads CASQPGRSTDTQYF. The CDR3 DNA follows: TGTGCCAGCCAACCGGGACGGAGCACAGATACGCAGTATTTT. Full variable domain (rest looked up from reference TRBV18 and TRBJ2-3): NAGVMQNPRHLVRRRGQEARLRCSPMKGHSHVYWYRQLPEEGLKFMVYLQKENIIDESGMPKERFSAEFPKEGPSILRIQQVVRGDSAAYFCASQPGRSTDTQYFGPGTRLTVL.